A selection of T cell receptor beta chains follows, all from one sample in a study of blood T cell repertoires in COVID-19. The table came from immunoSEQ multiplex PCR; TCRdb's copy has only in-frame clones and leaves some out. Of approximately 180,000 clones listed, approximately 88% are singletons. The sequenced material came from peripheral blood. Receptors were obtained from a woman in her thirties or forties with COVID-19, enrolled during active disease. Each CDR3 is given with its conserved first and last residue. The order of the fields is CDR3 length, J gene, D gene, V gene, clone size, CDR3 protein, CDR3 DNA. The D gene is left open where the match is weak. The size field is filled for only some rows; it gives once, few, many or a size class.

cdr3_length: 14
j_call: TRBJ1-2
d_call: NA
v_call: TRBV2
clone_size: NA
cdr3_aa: CASSPDSQGRGYTF
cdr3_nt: TGTGCCAGCAGCCCGGACTCCCAAGGGCGAGGCTACACCTTC

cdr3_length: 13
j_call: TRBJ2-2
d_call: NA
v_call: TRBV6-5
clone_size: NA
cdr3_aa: CASNGVGTGELFF
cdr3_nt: TGTGCCAGCAACGGAGTTGGGACCGGGGAGCTGTTTTTT

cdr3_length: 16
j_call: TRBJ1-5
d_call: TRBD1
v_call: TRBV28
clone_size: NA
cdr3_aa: CASSLGGQGKGQPQHF
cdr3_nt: TGTGCCAGCAGTTTAGGGGGACAGGGAAAAGGTCAGCCCCAGCATTTT

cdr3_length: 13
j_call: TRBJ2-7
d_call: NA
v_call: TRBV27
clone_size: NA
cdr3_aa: CASSLAGMGEQYF
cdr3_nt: TGTGCCAGCAGTTTGGCGGGAATGGGCGAGCAGTACTTC

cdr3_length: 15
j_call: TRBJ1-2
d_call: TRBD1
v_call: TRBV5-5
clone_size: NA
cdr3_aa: CASSSGDRNSEGYTF
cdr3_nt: TGTGCCAGCAGCTCAGGGGACAGGAACTCGGAGGGCTACACCTTC

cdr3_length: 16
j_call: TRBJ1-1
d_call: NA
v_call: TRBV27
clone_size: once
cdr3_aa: CASNRWPLIVNTEAFF
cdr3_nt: TGTGCCAGCAACAGATGGCCCCTGATCGTCAACACTGAAGCTTTCTTT

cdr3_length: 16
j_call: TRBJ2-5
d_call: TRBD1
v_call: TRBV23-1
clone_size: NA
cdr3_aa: CASSQMRGRGQETQYF
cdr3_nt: TGCGCCAGCAGTCAGATGAGGGGGCGCGGGCAAGAGACCCAGTACTTC

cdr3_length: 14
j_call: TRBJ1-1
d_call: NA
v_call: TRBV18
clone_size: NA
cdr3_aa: CASSSQGRDTEAFF
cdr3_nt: TGTGCCAGCTCCTCTCAGGGTAGGGACACTGAAGCTTTCTTT

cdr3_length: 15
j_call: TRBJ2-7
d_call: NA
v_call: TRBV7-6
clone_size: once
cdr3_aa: CASSDGRDTTYEQYF
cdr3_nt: TGTGCCAGCAGCGATGGCCGGGACACAACCTACGAGCAGTACTTC

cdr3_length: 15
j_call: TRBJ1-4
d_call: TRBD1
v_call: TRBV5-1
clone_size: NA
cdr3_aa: CASSLEQGGSEKLFF
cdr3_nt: TGCGCCAGCAGCTTGGAACAGGGGGGGAGTGAAAAACTGTTTTTT

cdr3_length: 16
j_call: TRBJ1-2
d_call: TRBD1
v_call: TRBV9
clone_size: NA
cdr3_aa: CASSTQTGVRSYGYTF
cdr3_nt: TGTGCCAGCAGCACCCAGACAGGGGTGAGGAGTTATGGCTACACCTTC

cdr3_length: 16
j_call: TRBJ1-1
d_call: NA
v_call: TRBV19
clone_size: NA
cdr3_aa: CASSIVGSPGNTEAFF
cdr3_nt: TGTGCCAGTAGTATCGTTGGGTCCCCGGGAAACACTGAAGCTTTCTTT

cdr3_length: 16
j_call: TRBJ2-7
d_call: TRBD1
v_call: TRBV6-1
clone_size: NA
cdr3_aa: CASSEAGWTGGFEQYF
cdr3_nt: TGTGCCAGCAGTGAAGCCGGCTGGACAGGGGGCTTCGAGCAGTACTTC

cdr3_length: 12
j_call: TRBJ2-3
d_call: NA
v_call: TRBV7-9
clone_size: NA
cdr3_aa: CASSSIADTQYF
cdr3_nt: TGTGCCAGCAGCTCTATCGCAGATACGCAGTATTTT

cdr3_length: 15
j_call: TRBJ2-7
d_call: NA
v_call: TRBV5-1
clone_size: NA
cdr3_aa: CASSLTAGGGYEQYF
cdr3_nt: TGCGCCAGCAGCTTAACGGCGGGCGGAGGCTACGAGCAGTACTTC

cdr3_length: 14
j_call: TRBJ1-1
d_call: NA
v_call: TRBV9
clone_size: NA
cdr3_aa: CASSARGSNTEAFF
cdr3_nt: TGTGCCAGCAGTGCCAGGGGCTCGAACACTGAAGCTTTCTTT

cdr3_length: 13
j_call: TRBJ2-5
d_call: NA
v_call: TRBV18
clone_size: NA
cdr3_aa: CASSPPTVETQYF
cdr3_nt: TGTGCCAGCTCACCACCTACGGTAGAGACCCAGTACTTC

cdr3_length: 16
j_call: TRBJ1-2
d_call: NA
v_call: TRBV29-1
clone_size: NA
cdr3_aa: CSVEGAQPDFFYGYTF
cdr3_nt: TGCAGCGTTGAAGGGGCACAGCCCGATTTTTTCTATGGCTACACCTTC

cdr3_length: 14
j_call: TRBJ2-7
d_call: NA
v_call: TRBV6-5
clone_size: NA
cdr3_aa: CASIRLGKPFEQYF
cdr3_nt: TGTGCCAGCATTAGACTAGGGAAGCCTTTCGAGCAGTACTTC

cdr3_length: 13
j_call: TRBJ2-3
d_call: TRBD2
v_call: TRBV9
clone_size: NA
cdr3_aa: CASSAGASDTQYF
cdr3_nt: TGTGCCAGCTCAGCGGGGGCCTCAGATACGCAGTATTTT

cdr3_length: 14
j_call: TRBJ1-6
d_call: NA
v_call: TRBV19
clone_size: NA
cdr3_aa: CASSFSSYNSPLHF
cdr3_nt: TGTGCCAGTAGTTTTAGCTCCTATAATTCACCCCTCCACTTT

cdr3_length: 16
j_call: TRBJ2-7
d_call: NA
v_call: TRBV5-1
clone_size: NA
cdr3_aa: CASSLGGWGPSYEQYF
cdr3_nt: TGCGCCAGCAGCCTTGGAGGGTGGGGCCCATCCTACGAGCAGTACTTC

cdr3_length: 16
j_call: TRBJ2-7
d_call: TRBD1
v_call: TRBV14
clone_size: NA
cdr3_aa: CASSPQTGYGNSEQYF
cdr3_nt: TGTGCCAGCAGCCCTCAGACAGGGTACGGGAACAGCGAGCAGTACTTC

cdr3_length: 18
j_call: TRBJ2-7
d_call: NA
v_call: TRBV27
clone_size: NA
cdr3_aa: CASSLWPNPAGRFYEQYF
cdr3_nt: TGTGCCAGCAGTTTATGGCCCAATCCCGCGGGACGCTTCTACGAGCAGTACTTC

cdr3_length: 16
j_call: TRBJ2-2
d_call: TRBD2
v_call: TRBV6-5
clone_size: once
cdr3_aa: CASSYNLAGYTGELFF
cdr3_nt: TGTGCCAGCAGTTACAATTTAGCGGGATACACCGGGGAGCTGTTTTTT

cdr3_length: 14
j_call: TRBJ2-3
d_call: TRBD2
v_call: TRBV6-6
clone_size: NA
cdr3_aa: CASSLTSGGNTQYF
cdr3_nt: TGTGCCAGCAGTTTGACTAGCGGGGGAAATACGCAGTATTTT

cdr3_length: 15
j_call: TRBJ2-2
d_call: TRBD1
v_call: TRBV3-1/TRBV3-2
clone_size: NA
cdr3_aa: CASSQIQGPTGELFF
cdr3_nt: TGTGCCAGCAGCCAGATACAGGGGCCTACCGGGGAGCTGTTTTTT

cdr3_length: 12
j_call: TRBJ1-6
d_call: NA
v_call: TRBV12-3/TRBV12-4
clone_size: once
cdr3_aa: CASQRGSSPLHF
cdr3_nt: TGTGCCAGCCAACGGGGAAGCTCACCCCTCCACTTT

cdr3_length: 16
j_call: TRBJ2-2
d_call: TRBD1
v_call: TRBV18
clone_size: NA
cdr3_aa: CASSPPEGAPTGELFF
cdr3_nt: TGTGCCAGCTCACCACCCGAGGGGGCGCCCACCGGGGAGCTGTTTTTT

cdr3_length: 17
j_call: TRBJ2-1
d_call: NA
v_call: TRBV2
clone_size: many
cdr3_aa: CAIPGGTRGQVTNEQFF
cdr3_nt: TGTGCCATCCCAGGCGGTACGCGAGGGCAGGTCACGAATGAGCAGTTCTTC

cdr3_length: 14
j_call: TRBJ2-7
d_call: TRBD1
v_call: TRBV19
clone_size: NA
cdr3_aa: CASRPGQYSYEQYF
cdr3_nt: TGTGCCAGTAGGCCGGGACAGTACTCCTACGAGCAGTACTTC

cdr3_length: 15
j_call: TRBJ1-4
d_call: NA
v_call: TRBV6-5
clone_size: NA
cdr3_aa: CASSLQQGSNEKLFF
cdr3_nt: TGTGCCAGCAGCCTACAACAGGGATCTAATGAAAAACTGTTTTTT

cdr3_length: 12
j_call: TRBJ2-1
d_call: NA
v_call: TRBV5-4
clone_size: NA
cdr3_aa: CASSLEGGEQFF
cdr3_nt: TGTGCCAGCAGCTTGGAAGGGGGTGAGCAGTTCTTC

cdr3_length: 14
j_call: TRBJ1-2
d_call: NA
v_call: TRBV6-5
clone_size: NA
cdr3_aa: CASSYAMSGYGYTF
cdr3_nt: TGTGCCAGCAGTTACGCAATGAGCGGCTATGGCTACACCTTC

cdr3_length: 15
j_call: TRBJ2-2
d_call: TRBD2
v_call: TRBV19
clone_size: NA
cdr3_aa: CASSPLAGLTGELFF
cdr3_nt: TGTGCCAGCTCACCCCTAGCGGGGCTCACCGGGGAGCTGTTTTTT

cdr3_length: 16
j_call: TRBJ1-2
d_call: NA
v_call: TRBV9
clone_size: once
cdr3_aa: CASSVGNAGPNYGYTF
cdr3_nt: TGTGCCAGCAGCGTAGGAAACGCCGGTCCTAACTATGGCTACACCTTC

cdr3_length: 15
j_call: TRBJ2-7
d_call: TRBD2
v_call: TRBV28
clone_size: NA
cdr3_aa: CASSFQLAGEYEQYF
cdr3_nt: TGTGCCAGCAGTTTTCAACTAGCGGGAGAGTACGAGCAGTACTTC

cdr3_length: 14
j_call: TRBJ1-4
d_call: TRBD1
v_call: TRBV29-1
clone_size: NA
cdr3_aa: CSVETRDRVEKLFF
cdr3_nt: TGCAGCGTTGAAACGCGGGACAGGGTTGAAAAACTGTTTTTT

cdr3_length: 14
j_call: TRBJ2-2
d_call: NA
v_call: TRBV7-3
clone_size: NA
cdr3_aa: CASSSYRDTGELFF
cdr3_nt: TGTGCCAGCAGCTCCTACAGGGACACCGGGGAGCTGTTTTTT

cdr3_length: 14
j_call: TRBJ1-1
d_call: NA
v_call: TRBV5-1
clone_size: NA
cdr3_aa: CASSSAIMNTEAFF
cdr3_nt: TGCGCCAGCAGCTCCGCTATCATGAACACTGAAGCTTTCTTT

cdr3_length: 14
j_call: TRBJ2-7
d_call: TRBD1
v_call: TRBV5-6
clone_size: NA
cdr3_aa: CASSPGQGVYEQYF
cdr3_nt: TGTGCCAGCAGCCCGGGACAGGGGGTCTACGAGCAGTACTTC

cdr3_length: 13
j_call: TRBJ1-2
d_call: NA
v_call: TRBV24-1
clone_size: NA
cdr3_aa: CATSDYQTGGYTF
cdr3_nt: TGTGCCACCAGTGACTATCAGACAGGAGGCTACACCTTC

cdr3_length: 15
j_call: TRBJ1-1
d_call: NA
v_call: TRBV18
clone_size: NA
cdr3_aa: CASSPSNRGNEKAFF
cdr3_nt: TGTGCCAGCTCACCATCCAATCGGGGGAACGAGAAAGCTTTCTTT

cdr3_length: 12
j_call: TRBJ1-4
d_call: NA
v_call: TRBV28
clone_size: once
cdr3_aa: CASSLQGMRLFF
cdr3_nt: TGTGCCAGCAGTTTACAGGGGATGCGACTGTTTTTT

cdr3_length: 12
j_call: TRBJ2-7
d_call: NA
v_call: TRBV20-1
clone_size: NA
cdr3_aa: CSASPSSYEQYF
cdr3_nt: TGCAGTGCTAGTCCTTCCTCCTACGAGCAGTACTTC

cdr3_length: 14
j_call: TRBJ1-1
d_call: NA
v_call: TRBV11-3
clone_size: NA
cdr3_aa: CASNSDGVNTEAFF
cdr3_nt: TGTGCCAGCAACTCCGACGGAGTCAACACTGAAGCTTTCTTT

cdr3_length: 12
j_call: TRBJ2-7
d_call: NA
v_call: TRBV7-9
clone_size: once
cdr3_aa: CASSHDSYEQYF
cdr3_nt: TGTGCCAGCAGCCACGACAGCTACGAGCAGTACTTC

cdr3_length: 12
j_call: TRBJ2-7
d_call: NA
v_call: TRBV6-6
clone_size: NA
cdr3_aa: CASSLRGDEQYF
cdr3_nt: TGTGCCAGCAGTCTCAGGGGGGACGAGCAGTACTTC

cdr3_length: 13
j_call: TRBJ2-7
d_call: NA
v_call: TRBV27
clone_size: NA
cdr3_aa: CASSLSNGYEQYF
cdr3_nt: TGTGCCAGCAGTTTATCGAACGGGTACGAGCAGTACTTC

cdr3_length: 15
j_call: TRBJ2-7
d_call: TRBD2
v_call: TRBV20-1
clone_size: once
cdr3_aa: CSASSGGTQRYEQYF
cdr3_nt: TGCAGTGCTAGTTCCGGGGGGACCCAAAGATACGAGCAGTACTTC